The entry below gives a single TCR beta chain sequence along with its context. The data belong to a study of blood T cell repertoires in COVID-19. Trimming removed 5 bases from V and 8 bases from J; junction bases left unmatched: 7. CDR1 and CDR2 (germline): SNHLY, FYNNEI. CDR3 length: 14 residues. Methods used by the authors: Counts of nucleated cells, estimated from reference gene primer amplification, were obtained. Assay: immunoSEQ multiplex PCR; the TCRdb copy retains only in-frame clones and omits some. D and trimming were read from the DNA, whereas the V and J calls and clone size are those reported in that table. The sample gives 77,000 or so clones, 70% to 90% of which show up once; approximately 4.2% is in the top ten.

The chain has TRBV2 and TRBJ1-4; 8 positions match TRBD1. Input material: peripheral blood. The sequence was collected from a man aged 45 to 65 with active COVID-19. The CDR3 loop reads CASSQQGADEKLFF. The CDR3 DNA is TGTGCCAGCAGTCAGCAGGGGGCAGACGAAAAACTGTTTTTT. The entire variable domain, with the rest obtained from reference TRBV2 and TRBJ1-4, is as follows: EPEVTQTPSHQVTQMGQEVILRCVPISNHLYFYWYRQILGQKVEFLVSFYNNEISEKSEIFDDQFSVERPDGSNFTLKIRSTKLEDSAMYFCASSQQGADEKLFFGSGTQLSVL.